This TCR beta chain was retrieved from a study of T-cell reconstitution after alpha-beta-depleted transplantation in children. The table lists this clonotype with a few counts. During its preparation, the TCRbeta library received unique molecular identifiers. Using its own MiXCR run on the PCR reads, TCRdb lists one record per CDR3 protein. Of 300,000 or so distinct CDR3 sequences listed, roughly 21% are singletons. CDR1 is SGHVS, CDR2 FQNEAQ, per germline. The CDR3 contains 17 residues. V dropped 4 bases and J dropped 0 bases, with 15 bases sitting between them. The sequencing used PBMCs, mostly from graft donor cells, collected 180 days after TCRalphabeta/CD19-depleted stem cell transplant. The chain uses TRBV7-8 and TRBJ2-2; the D is unclear. The clonotype comes from a male patient under 18 who had a stem cell transplant for acute lymphoblastic leukemia, so the T cells may come from the graft donor. The CDR3 DNA follows: TGTGCCAGCAGCTATCTCCCCCGATTATCGAACACCGGGGAGCTGTTTTTT. This translates into CASSYLPRLSNTGELFF.